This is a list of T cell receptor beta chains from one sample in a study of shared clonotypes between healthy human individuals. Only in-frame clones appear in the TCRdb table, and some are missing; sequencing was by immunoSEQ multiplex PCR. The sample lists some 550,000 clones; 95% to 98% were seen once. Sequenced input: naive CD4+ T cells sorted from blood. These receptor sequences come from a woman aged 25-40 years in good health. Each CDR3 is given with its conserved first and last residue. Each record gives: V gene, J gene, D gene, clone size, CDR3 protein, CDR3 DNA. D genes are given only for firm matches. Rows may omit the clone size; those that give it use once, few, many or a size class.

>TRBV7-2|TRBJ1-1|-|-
CASSLNRVPEAFF
TGTGCCAGCAGCTTAAACAGGGTGCCTGAAGCTTTCTTT
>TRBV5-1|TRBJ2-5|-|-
CASSLVAGSETQYF
TGCGCCAGCAGCTTGGTAGCAGGGTCGGAGACCCAGTACTTC
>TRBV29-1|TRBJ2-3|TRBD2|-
CSVETSPDSTQYF
TGCAGCGTTGAGACTAGCCCGGATAGTACGCAGTATTTT
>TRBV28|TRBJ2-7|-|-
CASSKGTAYEQYF
TGTGCCAGCAGTAAAGGGACCGCCTACGAGCAGTACTTC
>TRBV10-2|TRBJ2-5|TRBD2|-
CASSDPLILAGGSKTQYF
TGCGCCAGCAGTGACCCCCTCATACTAGCGGGAGGGTCAAAGACCCAGTACTTC
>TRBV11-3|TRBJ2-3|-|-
CASSLGHTDTQYF
TGTGCCAGCAGCTTGGGTCACACAGATACGCAGTATTTT
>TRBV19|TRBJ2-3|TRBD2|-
CASSLTGPGGADTQYF
TGTGCCAGTAGTCTCACAGGGCCGGGAGGGGCAGATACGCAGTATTTT
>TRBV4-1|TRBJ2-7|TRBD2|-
CASSPGLAGEVPYEQYF
TGCGCCAGCAGCCCGGGACTAGCGGGAGAAGTCCCCTACGAGCAGTACTTC
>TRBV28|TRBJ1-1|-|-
CASSSPVLNTEAFF
TGTGCCAGCAGTAGTCCTGTCTTGAACACTGAAGCTTTCTTT
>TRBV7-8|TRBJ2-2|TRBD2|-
CAILAGDNTGELFF
TGTGCCATCCTAGCGGGAGACAACACCGGGGAGCTGTTTTTT
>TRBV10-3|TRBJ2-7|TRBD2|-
CAISESTGGGYEQYF
TGTGCCATCAGTGAGTCGACGGGAGGGGGCTACGAGCAGTACTTC
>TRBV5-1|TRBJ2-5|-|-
CTSSQQETQYF
TGCACCAGCAGCCAACAAGAGACCCAGTACTTC
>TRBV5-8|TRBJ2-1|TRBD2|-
CASHGLAGYNEQFF
TGTGCCAGCCACGGACTAGCGGGTTACAATGAGCAGTTCTTC
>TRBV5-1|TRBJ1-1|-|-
CASSPGTENTEAFF
TGCGCCAGCAGCCCCGGGACGGAGAACACTGAAGCTTTCTTT
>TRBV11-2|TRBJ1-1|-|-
CASSPRGKLTNTEAFF
TGTGCCAGCAGCCCTAGAGGGAAGTTAACTAACACTGAAGCTTTCTTT
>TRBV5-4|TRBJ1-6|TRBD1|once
CASSSVDSRQGVTLAPLHF
TGTGCCAGCAGCTCGGTCGACAGCCGACAGGGGGTGACCCTTGCGCCCCTCCACTTT
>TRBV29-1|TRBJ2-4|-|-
CSVERVAGTKNIQYF
TGCAGCGTTGAAAGGGTTGCGGGTACCAAAAACATTCAGTACTTC
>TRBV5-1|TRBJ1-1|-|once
CASSLMTENTEAFF
TGCGCCAGCAGCTTAATGACTGAGAACACTGAAGCTTTCTTT
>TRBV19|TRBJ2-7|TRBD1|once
CASSIGTGGYEQYF
TGTGCCAGTAGTATTGGGACAGGGGGCTACGAGCAGTACTTC
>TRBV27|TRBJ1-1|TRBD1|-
CASSQRQGASPKEAFF
TGTGCCAGCAGTCAGAGACAGGGGGCGTCTCCCAAAGAAGCTTTCTTT
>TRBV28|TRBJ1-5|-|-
CASRPPGVPQHF
TGTGCCAGCCGCCCTCCAGGTGTTCCCCAGCATTTT
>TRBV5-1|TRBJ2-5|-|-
CASSALGTEETQYF
TGCGCCAGCAGCGCTTTGGGGACTGAGGAGACCCAGTACTTC
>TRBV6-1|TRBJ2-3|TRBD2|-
CASSRTRSSDTQYF
TGTGCCAGCTCCCGGACTAGGTCGTCGGATACGCAGTATTTT
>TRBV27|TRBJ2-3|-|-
CASSRGRGTDTQYF
TGTGCCAGCAGCAGGGGTAGGGGCACAGATACGCAGTATTTT
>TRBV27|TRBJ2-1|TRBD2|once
CASSPSGIEQFF
TGTGCCAGCAGTCCTAGCGGAATAGAGCAGTTCTTC
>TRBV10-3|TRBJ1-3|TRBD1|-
CAIRPTGSSGNTIYF
TGTGCCATCAGGCCGACAGGGAGCTCTGGAAACACCATATATTTT
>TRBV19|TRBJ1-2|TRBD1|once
CASSIGTGYGYTF
TGTGCCAGTAGTATAGGGACAGGCTATGGCTACACCTTC
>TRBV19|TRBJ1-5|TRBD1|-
CATHRTGGSSGSNQPQHF
TGTGCCACCCACCGGACAGGGGGAAGTTCGGGTAGCAATCAGCCCCAGCATTTT
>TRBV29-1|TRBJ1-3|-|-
CSVAPQGYSGNTIYF
TGCAGCGTTGCACCTCAGGGGTACTCTGGAAACACCATATATTTT
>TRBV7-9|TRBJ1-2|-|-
CASSLGEGPDNYGYTF
TGTGCCAGCAGCCTGGGGGAGGGTCCAGATAACTATGGCTACACCTTC
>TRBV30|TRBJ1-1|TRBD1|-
CAWSATGQGYEAFF
TGTGCCTGGAGCGCGACCGGACAGGGCTATGAAGCTTTCTTT